These 18 T cell receptor beta chains were sequenced from one sample in a study of CD8+ T cells in alopecia areata (dated by TCRdb to between 2017 and 2018). The library was made by the immunoSEQ multiplex PCR assay. RNA was extracted from all samples and reverse transcribed into cDNA, which served as template for TCR sequencing. TCRdb re-hosts the immuneACCESS table, in-frame sequences only. Its copies lack some clones; in the studies checked, an unresolved V gene accounts for under half of them, and the cause for the rest is not known. This sample holds about 210,000 clones; about three fifths were observed only once. 3.5% to 5% of the sample belongs to the ten largest clones. The sample's time point label, decoded: around 28 days on oral tofacitinib. Explained via the paper, the treatment or condition label denotes: oral pan-JAK inhibitor, 5-10 mg twice daily. Sequencing used CD4+ T cells sorted from blood, obtained at week 4, from a patient treated with tofacitinib. These receptors all come from a human donor with alopecia areata.

This clone was seen a few times. The chain joins TRBV5-1 to TRBJ2-1; 8 bases match TRBD1. Germline CDR1 is SGHRS and CDR2 is YFSETQ. Trimming at V came to 3 bases and at J to 13 bases, leaving 18 bases not matched to a gene. The CDR3 loop spans 16 amino acids. The chain's CDR3 is CASSSSRDRYFTVQFF. DNA for the CDR3: TGCGCCAGCAGCTCGAGCCGGGACAGGTACTTTACAGTACAGTTCTTC.

V gene TRBV4-1 combines with J gene TRBJ2-1; the match to TRBD1 covers 8 bases. Looked up from germline, CDR1 is MGHRA and CDR2 is YSYEKL. The J segment lost 8 bases and the V segment lost 0 bases, leaving 12 bases of the junction unmatched. The CDR3 has 17 residues. The CDR3 here is CASSQDMTATDRDEQFF. The CDR3 nucleotides read TGCGCCAGCAGCCAAGATATGACGGCGACGGACAGGGATGAGCAGTTCTTC.

V is TRBV4-2 and J is TRBJ1-1; D is unresolved. The CDR3 loop spans 14 amino acids. The V end lost 4 bases, the J end lost 0 bases, and 9 bases lay between the germline ends. CDR1 and CDR2 from the germline V gene are LGHNA and YNFKEQ. As DNA, the CDR3 is TGTGCCAGCAGCCGACCGAGAATGAACACTGAAGCTTTCTTT. Translation gives CASSRPRMNTEAFF.

The gene calls are TRBV9 and TRBJ2-6; D is possibly TRBD1 (5 bases). The CDR3 totals 17 residues. CDR1 and CDR2 (germline): SGDLS, YYNGEE. Trimming took off 0 bases at V and 0 bases at J, with 10 bases between the two ends. The DNA of the CDR3 is TGTGCCAGCAGCGTAGGGGGCTCCACCTCTGGGGCCAACGTCCTGACTTTC. Translated, it gives CASSVGGSTSGANVLTF.

The chain combines TRBV14 with TRBJ1-6; the D gene is possibly TRBD1 (5 bases). The CDR3 has 16 amino acids. CDR1 is SGHDN and CDR2 is FVKESK in the germline V gene. Trimming pared 4 bases from V and 2 bases from J, leaving 12 bases between. The CDR3, as DNA: TGTGCCAGCAGCCCCGGGGGAGCAGCCTATAATTCACCCCTCCACTTT. This translates into CASSPGGAAYNSPLHF.

In nucleotides, the CDR3 is TGTGCCAGCAGTTACTCAGGGACAGGGGACCAGCCCCAGCATTTT. Translating it yields CASSYSGTGDQPQHF. The rearrangement joins TRBV6-5 to TRBJ1-5; TRBD1 matches at 10 bases. The CDR3 extends over 15 amino acids. CDR1 is MNHEY, CDR2 SVGAGI, per germline. Unmatched junction bases numbered 3, after V lost 0 bases and J lost 7 bases.

This clone showed up just a few times. The chain uses TRBV30 and TRBJ1-1; possibly TRBD1 for D (6 bases). Trimming pared 2 bases from V and 0 bases from J, leaving 10 bases between. CDR1 is GTSNPN and CDR2 is SVGIG in the germline V gene (reference sequence). The length of the CDR3 is 14 residues. This CDR3 reads CAWSRTVMNTEAFF. Written as DNA, the CDR3 is TGTGCCTGGAGTAGGACAGTCATGAACACTGAAGCTTTCTTT.

The V and J genes are TRBV27 and TRBJ2-5; a possible D gene is TRBD2 (5 bases). CDR1 and CDR2 from the germline V gene are MNHEY and SMNVEV (reference sequence). Trimming left V 0 bases short and J 2 bases short, with 13 bases between. The CDR3 is 16 amino acids. The CDR3 reads CASSLSHRSGQETQYF. Here the CDR3 DNA reads TGTGCCAGCAGTTTATCGCACCGGAGCGGACAAGAGACCCAGTACTTC.

This clone was observed a handful of times. Written as DNA, the CDR3 is TGCAGCGTTAAACGGACACCGTACTCCTACGAGCAGTACTTC. Amino acid sequence: CSVKRTPYSYEQYF. The rearrangement links TRBV29-1 to TRBJ2-7; D is possibly TRBD1 (5 bases). Germline lookup yields CDR1 SQVTM and CDR2 ANQGSEA. V was trimmed by 5 bases and J by 0 bases, leaving 14 bases between them. This CDR3 is built from 14 residues.

As to this clone: The sample contains more than one DNA sequence encoding this CDR3. This sequence joins TRBV7-2 and TRBJ2-5; unclear D gene. The V gene's germline CDR1 is SGHTA and CDR2 FQGNSA. With 1 base removed from V and 2 bases from J, the gap between germline ends came to 5 bases. The CDR3 contains 13 residues. Here the CDR3 DNA reads TGTGCCAGCAGCTTAGGACCACAAGAGACCCAGTACTTC. Translating gives CASSLGPQETQYF.

On this clone: The same CDR3 arises from other DNA sequences in this sample as well. The V gene is TRBV5-1, the J gene TRBJ1-4, with D unclear. V was trimmed by 1 base and J by 0 bases, leaving 4 bases between them. The CDR3 runs 14 residues. Germline lookup yields CDR1 SGHRS and CDR2 YFSETQ. The CDR3 loop is CASSLTATNEKLFF. DNA for the CDR3: TGCGCCAGCAGCTTGACTGCAACTAATGAAAAACTGTTTTTT.

The DNA for the CDR3 is TGTGCCAGCAGCCCAGCAGGGGGGGCGTACGAGCAGTACTTC. Encoded protein: CASSPAGGAYEQYF. V gene TRBV7-2 combines with J gene TRBJ2-7; D may correspond to TRBD1 or TRBD2 (7 bases each). The V end was cut by 5 bases, the J end by 4 bases, with 15 bases between. Germline CDR1 and CDR2: SGHTA and FQGNSA. The CDR3 length is 14 residues.

The J gene is TRBJ2-3, the V gene TRBV9; 9 bases are shared with TRBD1. CDR3 length: 14 residues. Germline trimming cut 0 bases from V and 7 bases from J; bases unmatched to any gene: 3. The germline V gene has CDR1 SGDLS and CDR2 YYNGEE. CDR3 coding DNA: TGTGCCAGCAGCGTAGAGGGACAGGGTAATACGCAGTATTTT. Its translation: CASSVEGQGNTQYF.

This clone was picked up a small number of times. This chain joins TRBV10-3 and TRBJ1-6; a weak D match, TRBD1 (5 bases). V lost 8 bases and J 8 bases, leaving 7 bases between the germline ends. This CDR3 has 11 residues. The germline gives CDR1 ENHRY, CDR2 SYGVKD. This CDR3 reads CAIGGDSPLHF. The CDR3 nucleotides read TGTGCCATCGGGGGGGATTCACCCCTCCACTTT.

The chain is built from TRBV7-2 and TRBJ2-1; TRBD1 agrees at 9 bases. V gave up 5 bases and J gave up 6 bases; unmatched junction bases: 11. The CDR3 runs 16 residues. The germline CDR1 and CDR2 sequences are SGHTA and FQGNSA. For the CDR3, the DNA is TGTGCCAGCAGCCCCTCCGGGACAGGGCGTTCCAATGAGCAGTTCTTC. Its translation: CASSPSGTGRSNEQFF.

The chain is built from TRBV30 and TRBJ2-7, with D unresolved. This CDR3 has 11 residues. The germline V gene has CDR1 GTSNPN and CDR2 SVGIG (reference sequence). The V end was cut by 3 bases, the J end by 12 bases, with 15 bases between. CDR3 amino acids: CAWSPNTSPYF. The CDR3 DNA reads as TGTGCCTGGAGCCCGAACACGAGTCCGTACTTC. The whole variable domain, filled in from reference TRBV30 and TRBJ2-7, reads SQTIHQWPATLVQPVGSPLSLECTVEGTSNPNLYWYRQAAGRGLQLLFYSVGIGQISSEVPQNLSASRPQDRQFILSSKKLLLSDSGFYLCAWSPNTSPYFGPGTRLTVT.

The chain joins TRBV4-1 to TRBJ2-7; D is perhaps TRBD1 (6 bases). V lost 6 bases, J lost 5 bases, and 14 bases lay in between. The CDR3 runs to 13 residues. Per the germline V gene, CDR1 is MGHRA and CDR2 is YSYEKL. Here the CDR3 reads CASSRTAVDEQYF. CDR3 sequence (DNA): TGCGCCAGCAGTCGGACAGCGGTTGACGAGCAGTACTTC.

J is TRBJ1-6 and V is TRBV28; the D is unclear. This CDR3 is 16 amino acids long. Trimming took 5 bases from V and 4 from J, leaving 15 bases between them. CDR1 is MDHEN and CDR2 is SYDVKM in the germline V gene. The CDR3 sequence is CASSVTGLQYNSPLHF. The CDR3 bases are TGTGCCAGCAGTGTAACCGGACTGCAATATAATTCACCCCTCCACTTT.